This T cell receptor (beta chain) was documented in a study of breast tumors, draining lymph nodes, adjacent tissues (dated by TCRdb to 2015 to 2016). Describing the broader study: In breast cancer patients, the study compared the TCR beta repertoires of tumor, adjacent nontumor tissue and axillary lymph nodes. In human breast cancer, the study set out to assess how tumor, surrounding tissue and draining lymph node repertoires relate to one another and whether T cells might be exchanged between them. General study outcomes and caveats: A scenario in which most tumor T cells derive from the lymph node and then expand within tumor tissue was judged to be consistent with the data. T-cell repertoire diversity in tumors was found to be lower than in lymph nodes but higher than in nontumor tissue, and preferential V and J gene usage was observed. The conclusion that tumor T cells originate in lymph nodes was framed as consistent with a hypothesis rather than directly demonstrated. Tumor and nontumor tissue repertoires were significantly more similar in luminal-like than in basal-like breast cancer.

Note on this clonotype: Its target antigen remains unknown. At one of its ends the junction is not consistent with the germline gene, which may arise from a read error.

The lymph node samples were taken from the axillary draining lymph nodes of breast cancer patients. The instrument given in TCRdb is Illumina HiSeq 2000. TCR beta chain libraries were generated by multiplex PCR amplification. The amplified TCR beta chain products were analyzed by high-throughput sequencing. TCRdb passed the public sequencing reads through fastp at Q25 and MiXCR, retaining productive beta sequences. When rows share a CDR3 protein, they turn into one entry using the most common DNA and genes. The sample yields around 230,000 distinct CDR3 sequences; about a third were counted once. Jointly, the top ten make up about 1.4% of the sample. The CDR3 runs 13 amino acids, cysteine and phenylalanine included. The entry retains the CDR3 DNA only, 39 bases that are in frame from base 1. The germline V gene (reference sequence) sets CDR1 to DFQATT and CDR2 to SNEGSKA.

The material sequenced was axillary lymph node tissue. This TCR was recovered from a female donor with breast cancer. Some clones in this sample may be carry-over from other donors' samples. The V and J genes are TRBV20-1 and TRBJ2-6; a weak D assignment points to TRBD1 (5 bases agree). The nucleotide sequence reads as follows: TGCAGTGCTAGAGAGGATGGGGCCAACGCCCTGACTTTC. Its coded protein is CSAREDGANALTF.